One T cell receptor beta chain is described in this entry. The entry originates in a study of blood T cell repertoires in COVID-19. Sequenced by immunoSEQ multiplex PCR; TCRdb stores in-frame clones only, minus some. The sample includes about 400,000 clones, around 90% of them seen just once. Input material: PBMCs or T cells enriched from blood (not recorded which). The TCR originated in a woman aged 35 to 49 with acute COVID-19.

CDR3 sequence: CASSLGTSGGIRDTQYF. Here the CDR3 DNA reads TGCGCCAGCAGCTTAGGGACTAGCGGGGGGATCAGGGATACGCAGTATTTT. The chain has TRBV5-1 and TRBJ2-3, with 15 positions matching TRBD2. CDR3 size: 17 residues. Trimming took 2 bases from V and 6 from J; bases not matched to a gene: 7. The germline V gene encodes CDR1 SGHRS and CDR2 YFSETQ. Full variable domain (missing parts from reference TRBV5-1 and TRBJ2-3): KAGVTQTPRYLIKTRGQQVTLSCSPISGHRSVSWYQQTPGQGLQFLFEYFSETQRNKGNFPGRFSGRQFSNSRSEMNVSTLELGDSALYLCASSLGTSGGIRDTQYFGPGTRLTVL.